This TCR beta chain stems from a study of CD8 T cells in ankylosing spondylitis. Study-wide results and limits: Reported data indicate significant enrichment of disease-linked clones within matched ankylosing spondylitis synovial fluid. Within peripheral blood, clones linked to disease were CD8+ and relatively rare. Roughly 8 highly homologous variants made up a TCR beta motif, and this motif appeared characteristic of ankylosing spondylitis blood. Previous work reported some of these motif variants in the synovial fluid and blood of reactive arthritis.

At least ten counts were recorded for this clonotype. Its matching antigen is unknown. CDR1 SQVTM and CDR2 ANQGSEA come from the germline V gene. The CDR3 length is 16 residues. The J segment lost 0 bases and the V segment lost 1 base, leaving 8 bases of the junction unmatched. Quantitative 5'-RACE was performed with molecular barcodes, and it yielded the TCR beta libraries. MiXCR, run by TCRdb on the 5' RACE reads, gives a single entry per CDR3 protein. The sample lists approximately 150,000 distinct CDR3 sequences, approximately 17% occurring once. The sample was blood, either unsorted or a sorted T cell fraction (not recorded which). This receptor was identified in a male donor with ankylosing spondylitis. The chain combines TRBV29-1 with TRBJ2-5; 7 bases line up with TRBD1. CDR3 sequence (DNA): TGCAGCGTTGAAGGTATGGACAGGCGACACCAAGAGACCCAGTACTTC. Protein sequence: CSVEGMDRRHQETQYF.